The 9 T cell receptor beta chains in this list originate from one sample, sequenced in a study of control samples from healthy donors and cancer patients. Repertoires were generated with immunoSEQ multiplex PCR, while TCRdb's copy carries only in-frame clones and drops some. Of approximately 140,000 clones listed, more than 85% are singletons. Material: blood. These receptor sequences come from a man between 18 and 29 years old in good health.

V is TRBV3-1 (or the pseudogene TRBV3-2) and J is TRBJ1-1, with unresolved D. Germline CDR1 is LGHDT and CDR2 is YNNKEL (reference sequence). Trimming stripped 0 bases from V and 5 bases from J, with 7 bases between. The CDR3 loop spans 13 amino acids. CDR3 sequence (DNA): TGTGCCAGCAGCCAAGAAGGTAGGACTGAAGCTTTCTTT. As protein: CASSQEGRTEAFF.

This chain uses TRBV3-1 (or the pseudogene TRBV3-2) with TRBJ2-3; unclear D gene. Germline CDR1 and CDR2: LGHDT and YNNKEL (reference sequence). This CDR3 is built from 15 residues. Trimming removed 2 bases at V and 1 base at J, with 10 bases between. CDR3 amino acids: CASSQSVVGTDTQYF. As DNA, the CDR3 is TGTGCCAGCAGCCAATCGGTCGTAGGCACAGATACGCAGTATTTT.

The chain employs TRBV6-5 and TRBJ2-1, with 7 nucleotides matching TRBD1. There are 13 residues in the CDR3. CDR1 is MNHEY and CDR2 is SVGAGI in the germline V gene. The V gene end was trimmed by 6 bases and the J gene end by 9 bases; junction bases not matched to a gene: 8. CDR3 in amino acids: CASSLGQFREQFF. CDR3 nucleotide sequence: TGTGCCAGCAGCCTGGGACAGTTCCGTGAGCAGTTCTTC.

This clone was recorded only once. The rearrangement joins TRBV7-9 to TRBJ2-7; D remains unclear. Trimming pared 7 bases from V and 5 bases from J, leaving 15 bases between. The CDR3 consists of 13 residues. Germline V gene lookup returns CDR1 SEHNR and CDR2 FQNEAQ (reference sequence). The CDR3 DNA follows: TGTGCCAGCACCCTCGGGCCGGGCGACGAGCAGTACTTC. Translation: CASTLGPGDEQYF.

The chain is built from TRBV11-2 and TRBJ1-1; D might be TRBD1 (5 bases). Trimming took off 1 base at V and 10 bases at J, with 16 bases between the two ends. The CDR3 consists of 14 residues. CDR1 SGHAT and CDR2 FQNNGV come from the germline V gene. This CDR3 is CASSLGSQGSRAFF. The DNA for the CDR3 is TGTGCCAGCAGCTTAGGGTCCCAGGGATCCAGAGCTTTCTTT.

For the CDR3, the DNA is TGTGCCAGCATCAAAGGGTCTAGCGGACACACCGGGGAGCTGTTTTTT. Encoded protein: CASIKGSSGHTGELFF. The V gene is TRBV7-8, the J gene TRBJ2-2; 7 bases line up with TRBD2. The V and J ends lost 7 bases and 3 bases, in that order; junction bases with no gene match: 11. This CDR3 spans 16 amino acids. Germline V gene sequence: CDR1 SGHVS, CDR2 FQNEAQ.

The chain couples TRBV6-4 to TRBJ2-1; the D gene is possibly TRBD1 (5 bases). V lost 3 bases and J lost 10, with 13 bases in between. The CDR3 spans 13 residues. In germline, CDR1 is MRHNA, CDR2 SNTAGT. The CDR3 region has the DNA TGTGCCAGCAGTGATAGGGGAATGGAGGAGCAGTTCTTC. This encodes CASSDRGMEEQFF.

The chain couples TRBV6-1 to TRBJ2-5; D is unclear. CDR1 is MNHNS and CDR2 is SASEGT in the germline V gene. The CDR3 is made up of 15 amino acids. V dropped 1 base and J dropped 4 bases, with 13 bases sitting between them. Here the CDR3 reads CASSEVRIPTETQYF. CDR3 nucleotide sequence: TGTGCCAGCAGTGAAGTCCGGATTCCGACAGAGACCCAGTACTTC.

This chain joins TRBV30 and TRBJ1-6; tentatively, D is TRBD1 (5 bases). Germline lookup yields CDR1 GTSNPN and CDR2 SVGIG (reference sequence). The CDR3 totals 16 residues. Deletions cut 1 base from V and 8 bases from J, with 18 bases between. The CDR3 coding sequence is TGTGCCTGGAGTGCACTAGGGGTGGCCGGGGATTCACCCCTCCACTTT. Protein product: CAWSALGVAGDSPLHF.